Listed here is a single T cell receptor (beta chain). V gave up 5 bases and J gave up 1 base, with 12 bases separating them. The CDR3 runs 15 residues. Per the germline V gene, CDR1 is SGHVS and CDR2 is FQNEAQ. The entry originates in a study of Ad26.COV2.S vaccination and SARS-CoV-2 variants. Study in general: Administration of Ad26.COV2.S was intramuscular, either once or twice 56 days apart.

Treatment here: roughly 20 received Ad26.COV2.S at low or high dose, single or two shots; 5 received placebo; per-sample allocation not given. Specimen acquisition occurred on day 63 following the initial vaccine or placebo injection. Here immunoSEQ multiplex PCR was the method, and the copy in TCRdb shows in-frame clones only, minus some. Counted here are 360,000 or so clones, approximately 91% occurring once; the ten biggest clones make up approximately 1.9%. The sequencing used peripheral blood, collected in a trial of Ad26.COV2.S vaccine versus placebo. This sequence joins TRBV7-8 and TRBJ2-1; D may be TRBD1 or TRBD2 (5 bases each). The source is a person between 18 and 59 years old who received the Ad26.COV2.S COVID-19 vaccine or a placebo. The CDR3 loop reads CASSPRGASYNEQFF. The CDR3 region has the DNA TGTGCCAGCAGCCCGAGAGGGGCATCCTACAATGAGCAGTTCTTC. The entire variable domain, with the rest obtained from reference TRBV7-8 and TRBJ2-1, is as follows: GAGVSQSPRYKVAKRGQDVALRCDPISGHVSLFWYQQALGQGPEFLTYFQNEAQLDKSGLPSDRFFAERPEGSVSTLKIQRTQQEDSAVYLCASSPRGASYNEQFFGPGTRLTVL.